The 21 T cell receptor beta chains reported below all come from one sample, sequenced in a study of T cell responses to AZD1222 COVID-19 vaccine. TCRdb keeps only in-frame clones here, not all; method: immunoSEQ multiplex PCR. Here the sample spans 100,000 to 150,000 clones, about 90% being singletons. The sample consisted of peripheral blood, taken on day 0 of AZD1222 vaccination. The receptors were gathered from an adult in good health.

The chain combines TRBV9 with TRBJ2-5; D unclear. The V end lost 4 bases, the J end lost 4 bases, and 17 bases lay between the germline ends. The CDR3 has 15 residues. The germline V gene encodes CDR1 SGDLS and CDR2 YYNGEE. In nucleotides, the CDR3 is TGTGCCAGCAGCCCCGAACCAGACCGGGTAGAGACCCAGTACTTC. This sequence encodes CASSPEPDRVETQYF.

The V and J genes are TRBV5-6 and TRBJ1-2; 7 bases line up with TRBD1. J was trimmed by 5 bases and V by 2 bases; bases with no gene match: 18. Germline assignment: CDR1 SGHDT and CDR2 YYEEEE. There are 18 residues in the CDR3. The CDR3 DNA reads as TGTGCCAGCAGCTTAAGGGAGGACAGGAGACAAAGAGCTTATGGCTACACCTTC. This gives the protein CASSLREDRRQRAYGYTF.

This chain links TRBV19 with TRBJ2-7; 7 bases are a match to TRBD2. The CDR3 is 16 residues long. Germline assignment: CDR1 LNHDA and CDR2 SQIVND (reference sequence). Trimming cost V 3 bases and J 6 bases; bases outside gene matches: 14. CDR3 bases: TGTGCCAGTAGTATTGGGGGAGGGCATCTCCCTATCGAGCAGTACTTC. It specifies CASSIGGGHLPIEQYF.

The gene calls are TRBV6-6 and TRBJ2-7; D unresolved. The CDR3 sequence is 13 residues long. V lost 4 bases and J 7 bases, leaving 14 bases between the germline ends. Germline V CDR1 and CDR2: MNHNY, SVGAGI (reference sequence). The CDR3 coding sequence is TGTGCCAGCAGTTCACGAAGCCCCCCTGAGCAGTACTTC. The encoded protein is CASSSRSPPEQYF.

In nucleotides, the CDR3 is TGTGCCAGCAGCCCCAACCTAGATACGCAGTATTTT. It specifies CASSPNLDTQYF. The chain has TRBV7-3 and TRBJ2-3; D not certain. Trimming took 5 bases from V and 5 from J, leaving 8 bases between them. This CDR3 region has 12 residues. Germline V CDR1 and CDR2: SGHTA, FQGTGA.

This clone has just one count. The V gene is TRBV7-9, the J gene TRBJ2-7; no clear D gene. The V gene's germline CDR1 is SEHNR and CDR2 FQNEAQ (reference sequence). The V end was cut by 0 bases, the J end by 2 bases, with 8 bases between. The CDR3 loop spans 14 amino acids. In DNA form, the CDR3 reads TGTGCCAGCAGCTTAGCGGGATCGACCTACGAGCAGTACTTC. It yields the protein CASSLAGSTYEQYF.

The chain carries TRBV7-9 and TRBJ1-2; D possibly corresponds to TRBD1 (6 bases). Per the germline V gene, CDR1 is SEHNR and CDR2 is FQNEAQ (reference sequence). This CDR3 spans 12 amino acids. Trimming took 11 bases from V and 7 from J, leaving 17 bases between them. The CDR3 here is CAGGPQASGYTF. CDR3 nucleotides: TGTGCCGGGGGCCCCCAAGCCTCTGGCTACACCTTC.

The sample holds a few counts of this clone. The chain joins TRBV29-1 to TRBJ2-2; a possible D gene is TRBD1 (5 bases). This CDR3 is built from 14 residues. The V end lost 7 bases, the J end lost 3 bases, and 15 bases lay between the germline ends. In germline, CDR1 is SQVTM, CDR2 ANQGSEA. CDR3 sequence: CSAQSREDTGELFF. The CDR3 region has the DNA TGCAGCGCTCAAAGCAGGGAAGACACCGGGGAGCTGTTTTTT.

The chain couples TRBV7-9 to TRBJ1-4, with D possibly TRBD1 on 5 matching bases. V was clipped by 0 bases and J by 3 bases, with 11 bases between them. Germline V gene sequence: CDR1 SEHNR, CDR2 FQNEAQ (reference sequence). The CDR3 contains 16 residues. DNA for the CDR3: TGTGCCAGCAGCTTAGCAAGGGGTAGGGCTAATGAAAAACTGTTTTTT. Its translation is CASSLARGRANEKLFF.

V gene TRBV5-6 combines with J gene TRBJ1-6, with TRBD1 matching 8 bases. From germline, CDR1 is SGHDT and CDR2 YYEEEE. V gave up 0 bases and J gave up 14 bases; unmatched junction bases: 13. This CDR3 comprises 16 residues. In nucleotides, the CDR3 is TGTGCCAGCAGCTTGGTGACAGGGGCCTTCTTGGGGTCCCTCCACTTT. As protein: CASSLVTGAFLGSLHF.

The chain is built from TRBV7-8 and TRBJ1-2; the D gene is possibly TRBD1 (5 bases). There are 17 residues in the CDR3. Germline V gene data show CDR1 as SGHVS and CDR2 as FQNEAQ. V lost 1 base, J lost 5 bases, and 20 bases lay in between. Here the CDR3 reads CASSLDFSGEVGYGYTF. The CDR3 region has the DNA TGTGCCAGCAGCTTAGACTTTTCGGGGGAGGTTGGTTATGGCTACACCTTC.

The rearrangement uses TRBV24-1 and TRBJ2-1; 8 nucleotides line up with TRBD2. The germline V gene encodes CDR1 KGHDR and CDR2 SFDVKD. V shed 4 bases and J 6 bases; nucleotides not matched to a gene: 16. The CDR3 sequence is 18 residues long. DNA for the CDR3: TGTGCCACCAGTGACCCCTCAGGCTCCGGGACTAGTCCCAATGAGCAGTTCTTC. Translation: CATSDPSGSGTSPNEQFF.

V gene TRBV7-2 combines with J gene TRBJ2-7; TRBD2 agrees at 9 bases. This CDR3 is built from 15 residues. Germline V lookup: CDR1 SGHTA, CDR2 FQGNSA. J lost 4 bases, V lost 5 bases, and 9 bases had no gene match. CDR3 amino acids: CASSTRSGSRYEQYF. Written as DNA, the CDR3 is TGTGCCAGCAGCACCCGTAGCGGGAGCCGATACGAGCAGTACTTC.

V usage is TRBV10-3 and J usage is TRBJ1-1; possible D gene TRBD1, 5 bases. V lost 8 bases to trimming and J lost 7 bases, with 14 bases between them. The CDR3 contains 12 residues. CDR1 and CDR2 from the germline V gene are ENHRY and SYGVKD. CDR3 DNA sequence: TGTGCCATCCACACGGGGGGGAATGAAGCTTTCTTT. This gives the protein CAIHTGGNEAFF.

This clone came up once. The chain has TRBV13 and TRBJ1-2, with D uncertain. CDR3 length equals 13 residues. Germline V gene lookup returns CDR1 PRHDT and CDR2 FYEKMQ (reference sequence). Deletions cut 0 bases from V and 8 bases from J, with 10 bases between. In DNA, the CDR3 is TGTGCCAGCAGCTTAGGGCTTAAGGCAGGCTACACCTTC. This codes for CASSLGLKAGYTF.

The gene calls are TRBV6-2 or TRBV6-3 and TRBJ2-1; TRBD2 matches 7 bases. The CDR3 sequence is 14 residues long. CDR1 and CDR2 from the germline V gene are MNHEY and SVGEGT. The trim removed 5 bases at V and 6 bases at J, leaving 7 bases unmatched. CDR3 residues: CASSRLASRNEQFF. The DNA for the CDR3 is TGTGCCAGCAGTAGACTAGCCTCACGCAATGAGCAGTTCTTC.

This sequence joins TRBV10-1 and TRBJ2-1, with 10 bases matching TRBD2. V dropped 3 bases and J dropped 0; count of bases not matched to a gene: 5. The CDR3 contains 17 residues. Looked up from germline, CDR1 is WNHNN and CDR2 is SYGVQD (reference sequence). The CDR3 here is CASSDSRLAGSYNEQFF. As DNA, the CDR3 is TGCGCCAGCAGTGACTCCAGACTAGCGGGCTCCTACAATGAGCAGTTCTTC.

The chain is built from TRBV4-3 and TRBJ2-2; TRBD2 matches 9 bases. The CDR3 is 19 amino acids. Trimming took 4 bases from V and 2 from J; bases not matched to a gene: 14. The germline CDR1 and CDR2 sequences are LGHNA and YSLEER. CDR3 nucleotide sequence: TGCGCCAGCAGCCTCCTTAGCGGGAGTGCTTCATCAAACACCGGGGAGCTGTTTTTT. Amino acids: CASSLLSGSASSNTGELFF.

The chain uses TRBV29-1 and TRBJ1-2, with D unresolved. The CDR3 is 13 amino acids. Trimming took 0 bases from V and 7 from J, leaving 12 bases between them. Germline V gene sequence: CDR1 SQVTM, CDR2 ANQGSEA. The CDR3 here is CSVEDLRRSGYTF. CDR3 coding DNA: TGCAGCGTTGAAGATCTGCGAAGGAGTGGCTACACCTTC.

The genes are TRBV19 and TRBJ2-5; 11 bases match TRBD2. Germline V gives CDR1 LNHDA, CDR2 SQIVND (reference sequence). The length of the CDR3 is 14 residues. V gave up 10 bases and J gave up 4 bases; unmatched junction bases: 8. This CDR3 is CATSTSGSGETQYF. The CDR3 DNA follows: TGTGCCACCAGTACTAGCGGGAGTGGAGAGACCCAGTACTTC.

This CDR3 is CASSRSGFGDTIYF. CDR3 nucleotides: TGCGCCAGCAGTCGTTCTGGATTTGGGGACACCATATATTTT. The chain carries TRBV4-3 and TRBJ1-3; the D is unclear. From germline, CDR1 is LGHNA and CDR2 YSLEER. The CDR3 runs to 14 residues. V lost 6 bases and J 8 bases, leaving 17 bases between the germline ends.